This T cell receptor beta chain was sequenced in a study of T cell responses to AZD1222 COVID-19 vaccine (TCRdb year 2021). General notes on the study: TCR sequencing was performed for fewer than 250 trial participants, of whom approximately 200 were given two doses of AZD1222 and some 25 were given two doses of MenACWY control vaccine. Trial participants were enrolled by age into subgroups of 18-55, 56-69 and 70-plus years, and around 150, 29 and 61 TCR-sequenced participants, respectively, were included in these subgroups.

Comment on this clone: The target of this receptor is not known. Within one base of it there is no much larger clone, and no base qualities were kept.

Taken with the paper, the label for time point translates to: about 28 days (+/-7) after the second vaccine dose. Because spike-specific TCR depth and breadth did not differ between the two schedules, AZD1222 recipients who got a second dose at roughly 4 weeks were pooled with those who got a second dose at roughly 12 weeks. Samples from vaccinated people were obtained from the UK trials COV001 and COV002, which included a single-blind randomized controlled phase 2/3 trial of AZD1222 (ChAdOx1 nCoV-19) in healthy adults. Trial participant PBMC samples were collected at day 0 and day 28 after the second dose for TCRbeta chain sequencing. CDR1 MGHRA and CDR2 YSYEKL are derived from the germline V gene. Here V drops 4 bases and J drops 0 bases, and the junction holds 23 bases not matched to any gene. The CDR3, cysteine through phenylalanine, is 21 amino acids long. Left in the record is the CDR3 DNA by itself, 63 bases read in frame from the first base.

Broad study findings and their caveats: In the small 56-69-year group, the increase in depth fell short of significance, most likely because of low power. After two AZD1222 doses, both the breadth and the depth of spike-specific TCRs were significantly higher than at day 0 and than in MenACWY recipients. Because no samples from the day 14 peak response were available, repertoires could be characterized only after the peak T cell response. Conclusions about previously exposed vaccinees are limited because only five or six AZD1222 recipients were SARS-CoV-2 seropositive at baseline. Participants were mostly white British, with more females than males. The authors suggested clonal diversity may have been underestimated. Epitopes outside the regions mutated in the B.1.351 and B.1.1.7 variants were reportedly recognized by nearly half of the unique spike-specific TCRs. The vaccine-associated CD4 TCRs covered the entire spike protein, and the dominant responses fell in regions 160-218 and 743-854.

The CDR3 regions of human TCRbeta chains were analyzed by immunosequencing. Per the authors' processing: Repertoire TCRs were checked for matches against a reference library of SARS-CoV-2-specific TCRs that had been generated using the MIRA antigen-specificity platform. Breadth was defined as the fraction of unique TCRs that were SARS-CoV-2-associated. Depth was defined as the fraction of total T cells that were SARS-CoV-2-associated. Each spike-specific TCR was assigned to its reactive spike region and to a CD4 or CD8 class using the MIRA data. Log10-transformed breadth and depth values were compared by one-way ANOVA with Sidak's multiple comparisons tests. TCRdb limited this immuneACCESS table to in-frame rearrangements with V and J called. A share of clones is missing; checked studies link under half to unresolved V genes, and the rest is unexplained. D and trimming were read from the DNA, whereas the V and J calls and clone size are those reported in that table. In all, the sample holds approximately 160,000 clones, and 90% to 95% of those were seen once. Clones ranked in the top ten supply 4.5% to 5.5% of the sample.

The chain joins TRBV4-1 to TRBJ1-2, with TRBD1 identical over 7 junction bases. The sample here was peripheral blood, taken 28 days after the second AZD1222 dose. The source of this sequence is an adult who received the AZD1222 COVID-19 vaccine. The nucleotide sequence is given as TGCGCCAGCAGCCTACATACCACACCCGGGACAGTCCCCCGAGCTAACTATGGCTACACCTTC. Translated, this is CASSLHTTPGTVPRANYGYTF.